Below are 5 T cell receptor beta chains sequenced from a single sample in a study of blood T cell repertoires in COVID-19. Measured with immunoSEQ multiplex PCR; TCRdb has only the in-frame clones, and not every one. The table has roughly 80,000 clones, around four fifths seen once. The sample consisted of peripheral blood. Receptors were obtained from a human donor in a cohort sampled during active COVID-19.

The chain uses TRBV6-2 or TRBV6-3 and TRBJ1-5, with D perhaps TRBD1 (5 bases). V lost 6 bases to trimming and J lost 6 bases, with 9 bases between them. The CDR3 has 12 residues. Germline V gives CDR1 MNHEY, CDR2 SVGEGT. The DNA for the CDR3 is TGTGCCAGCAGCCCGACAGCTCAGCCCCAGCATTTT. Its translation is CASSPTAQPQHF.

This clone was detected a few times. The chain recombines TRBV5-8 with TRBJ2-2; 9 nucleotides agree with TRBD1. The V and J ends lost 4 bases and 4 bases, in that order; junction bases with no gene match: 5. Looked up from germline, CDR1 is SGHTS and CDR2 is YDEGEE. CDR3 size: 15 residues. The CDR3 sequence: CASSPGDRATGELFF. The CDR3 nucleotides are TGTGCCAGCAGCCCGGGGGACAGGGCCACCGGGGAGCTGTTTTTT. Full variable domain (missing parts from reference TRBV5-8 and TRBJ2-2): EAGVTQSPTHLIKTRGQQATLRCSPISGHTSVYWYQQALGLGLQFLLWYDEGEERNRGNFPPRFSGRQFPNYSSELNVNALELEDSALYLCASSPGDRATGELFFGEGSRLTVL.

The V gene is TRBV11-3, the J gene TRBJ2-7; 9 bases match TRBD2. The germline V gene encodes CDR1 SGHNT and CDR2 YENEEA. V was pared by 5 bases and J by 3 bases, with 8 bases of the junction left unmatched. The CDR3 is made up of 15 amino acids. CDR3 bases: TGTGCCAGCAGCCAAACTAGCGGGCGTCTCTACGAGCAGTACTTC. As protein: CASSQTSGRLYEQYF.

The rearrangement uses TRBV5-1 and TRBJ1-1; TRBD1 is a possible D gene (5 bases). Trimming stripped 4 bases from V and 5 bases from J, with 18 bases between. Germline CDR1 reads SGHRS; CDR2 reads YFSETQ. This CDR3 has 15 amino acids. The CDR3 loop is CASSPAGGAETEAFF. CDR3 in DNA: TGCGCCAGCAGCCCGGCGGGGGGAGCGGAGACTGAAGCTTTCTTT.

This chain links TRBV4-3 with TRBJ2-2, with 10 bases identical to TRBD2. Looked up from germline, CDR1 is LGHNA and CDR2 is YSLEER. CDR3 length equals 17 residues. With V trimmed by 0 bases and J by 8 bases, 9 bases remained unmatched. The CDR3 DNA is TGCGCCAGCAGCCAAGAGGCTCTAGCGGGGGCCCAGGGGGAGCTGTTTTTT. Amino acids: CASSQEALAGAQGELFF.